These T cell receptor beta chains were read from a single sample in a study of shared clonotypes between healthy human individuals. The table came from immunoSEQ multiplex PCR; TCRdb's copy has only in-frame clones and leaves some out. The table shows about 1.1 million clones, with around 77% occurring only once. The sequenced material came from memory CD4+ T cells from PBMCs. Receptors were obtained from a man aged 18 to 30 in good health. Some clones in this sample may be carry-over from other donors' samples. Both conserved end residues are part of each CDR3. The order of the fields is V gene, clone size, D gene, J gene, CDR3 protein, CDR3 DNA. The D gene is left open where the match is weak. The size entry is marked missing in some rows and otherwise reads once, few, many or a size class.

V: TRBV6-6
size: NA
D: NA
J: TRBJ2-2
CDR3: CASSYKGPNTGELFF
DNA: TGTGCCAGCAGTTACAAAGGGCCGAACACCGGGGAGCTGTTTTTT

V: TRBV29-1
size: NA
D: TRBD2
J: TRBJ2-3
CDR3: CSVGEGLAGPGTDTQYF
DNA: TGCAGCGTTGGAGAAGGGTTAGCGGGACCGGGGACAGATACGCAGTATTTT

V: TRBV5-1
size: NA
D: NA
J: TRBJ2-7
CDR3: CASSLKGYEQYF
DNA: TGCGCCAGCAGCTTGAAAGGATACGAGCAGTACTTC

V: TRBV6-6
size: NA
D: NA
J: TRBJ2-7
CDR3: CASSSINYEQYF
DNA: TGTGCCAGCAGTTCCATTAACTACGAGCAGTACTTC

V: TRBV28
size: NA
D: NA
J: TRBJ1-3
CDR3: CASSPLAKAIYF
DNA: TGTGCCAGCAGCCCTCTAGCAAAGGCCATATATTTT

V: TRBV4-2
size: NA
D: TRBD2
J: TRBJ2-1
CDR3: CASSDGTRRANEQFF
DNA: TGTGCCAGCAGCGACGGGACTAGGAGGGCCAATGAGCAGTTCTTC

V: TRBV5-1
size: NA
D: TRBD1
J: TRBJ2-7
CDR3: CASSRIAGQGFEQYF
DNA: TGCGCCAGCAGCCGAATCGCGGGACAGGGTTTCGAGCAGTACTTC

V: TRBV7-6
size: NA
D: NA
J: TRBJ1-1
CDR3: CASSLGGGNTEAFF
DNA: TGTGCCAGCAGCTTAGGGGGGGGTAACACTGAAGCTTTCTTT

V: TRBV6-5
size: NA
D: NA
J: TRBJ1-2
CDR3: CASSYSSAGSYGYTF
DNA: TGTGCCAGCAGTTACTCGTCGGCGGGTAGCTATGGCTACACCTTC

V: TRBV7-8
size: NA
D: TRBD2
J: TRBJ2-1
CDR3: CASSLATSGLNEQFF
DNA: TGTGCCAGCAGCTTAGCGACTAGCGGGCTCAACGAGCAGTTCTTC

V: TRBV27
size: NA
D: TRBD1
J: TRBJ1-5
CDR3: CASSSGTGFVGNQPQHF
DNA: TGTGCCAGCAGTTCCGGGACAGGGTTCGTGGGCAATCAGCCCCAGCATTTT

V: TRBV11-1
size: NA
D: TRBD2
J: TRBJ2-1
CDR3: CASSLGLAPDNEQFF
DNA: TGTGCCAGCAGCTTAGGACTAGCCCCCGACAATGAGCAGTTCTTC

V: TRBV29-1
size: NA
D: NA
J: TRBJ2-3
CDR3: CSVERGADTQYF
DNA: TGCAGCGTTGAGCGAGGGGCAGATACGCAGTATTTT

V: TRBV7-8
size: NA
D: NA
J: TRBJ2-1
CDR3: CASSFFSAATYNEQFF
DNA: TGTGCCAGCAGCTTTTTCTCAGCGGCAACCTACAATGAGCAGTTCTTC

V: TRBV12-2
size: NA
D: NA
J: TRBJ1-5
CDR3: CASQSQPQHF
DNA: TGTGCAAGTCAAAGTCAGCCCCAGCATTTT

V: TRBV2
size: few
D: TRBD1
J: TRBJ2-4
CDR3: CASTGGSAKNIQYF
DNA: TGTGCCAGCACAGGGGGCTCAGCCAAAAACATTCAGTACTTC

V: TRBV6-1
size: NA
D: NA
J: TRBJ2-2
CDR3: CASSEAAGPGELFF
DNA: TGTGCCAGCAGTGAAGCTGCGGGTCCCGGGGAGCTGTTTTTT

V: TRBV30
size: many
D: NA
J: TRBJ1-5
CDR3: CAWSEGENQPQHF
DNA: TGTGCCTGGAGTGAGGGGGAAAATCAGCCCCAGCATTTT

V: TRBV29-1
size: NA
D: TRBD1
J: TRBJ2-5
CDR3: CSVSGQGQETQYF
DNA: TGCAGCGTTTCCGGACAGGGACAAGAGACCCAGTACTTC

V: TRBV7-2
size: NA
D: NA
J: TRBJ2-1
CDR3: CASSPAASSYNEQFF
DNA: TGTGCCAGCAGCCCGGCAGCCTCCTCCTACAATGAGCAGTTCTTC

V: TRBV15
size: NA
D: TRBD1
J: TRBJ1-2
CDR3: CATSPSRQGGYGYTF
DNA: TGTGCCACCAGCCCCTCGCGACAGGGAGGATATGGCTACACCTTC

V: TRBV2
size: NA
D: TRBD1
J: TRBJ2-7
CDR3: CASSASQGATTMRDF
DNA: TGTGCCAGCAGTGCCTCACAGGGGGCAACTACGATGAGGGACTTC

V: TRBV5-1
size: NA
D: TRBD1
J: TRBJ2-1
CDR3: CASSLAFVSTGEYNEQFF
DNA: TGCGCCAGCAGCTTGGCCTTTGTTTCGACAGGGGAATACAATGAGCAGTTCTTC

V: TRBV11-3
size: NA
D: NA
J: TRBJ2-7
CDR3: CASSLSREYEQYF
DNA: TGTGCCAGCAGCTTATCCAGGGAGTACGAGCAGTACTTC

V: TRBV10-3
size: NA
D: TRBD1
J: TRBJ2-7
CDR3: CATTGGSSYEQYF
DNA: TGTGCCACGACAGGGGGAAGCTCCTACGAGCAGTACTTC

V: TRBV20-1
size: once
D: TRBD2
J: TRBJ2-7
CDR3: CSASRRDYQYF
DNA: TGCAGTGCCTCACGCCGGGACTACCAGTACTTC

V: TRBV7-6
size: NA
D: NA
J: TRBJ2-2
CDR3: CASSLAVASANTGELFF
DNA: TGTGCCAGCAGCTTAGCTGTGGCTAGCGCCAACACCGGGGAGCTGTTTTTT

V: TRBV29-1
size: once
D: NA
J: TRBJ2-7
CDR3: CSARTTLHEQYF
DNA: TGCAGCGCCCGCACCACCCTCCACGAGCAGTACTTC

V: TRBV27
size: NA
D: NA
J: TRBJ2-7
CDR3: CASSGDTYYEQYF
DNA: TGTGCCAGCAGTGGGGACACCTACTACGAGCAGTACTTC

V: TRBV18
size: NA
D: TRBD1
J: TRBJ2-5
CDR3: CASSPPGTEYQETQYF
DNA: TGTGCCAGCTCACCACCGGGGACAGAATACCAAGAGACCCAGTACTTC

V: TRBV9
size: NA
D: NA
J: TRBJ2-5
CDR3: CASSGYGLLETQYF
DNA: TGTGCCAGCAGCGGTTACGGGCTCCTCGAGACCCAGTACTTC

V: TRBV23-1
size: NA
D: NA
J: TRBJ2-3
CDR3: CASSQPGTDTQYF
DNA: TGCGCCAGCAGTCAACCGGGGACAGATACGCAGTATTTT

V: TRBV5-1
size: NA
D: NA
J: TRBJ1-1
CDR3: CASTGRVRGDTEAFF
DNA: TGCGCCAGCACTGGCAGGGTGAGGGGAGACACTGAAGCTTTCTTT

V: TRBV28
size: NA
D: NA
J: TRBJ2-5
CDR3: CASSLTGQLHETQYF
DNA: TGTGCCAGCAGTCTCACGGGTCAGTTACATGAGACCCAGTACTTC

V: TRBV2
size: NA
D: NA
J: TRBJ1-5
CDR3: CASSEYFRSVPQHF
DNA: TGTGCCAGCAGTGAATATTTTCGGTCGGTGCCCCAGCATTTT

V: TRBV4-1
size: NA
D: NA
J: TRBJ2-7
CDR3: CASSQGDLSYEQYF
DNA: TGCGCCAGCAGCCAGGGGGACTTATCATACGAGCAGTACTTC

V: TRBV5-1
size: NA
D: NA
J: TRBJ1-1
CDR3: CASSPEGRPEAFF
DNA: TGCGCCAGCAGCCCTGAAGGTAGACCGGAGGCTTTCTTT

V: TRBV29-1
size: once
D: NA
J: TRBJ2-7
CDR3: CSVDSAEGRGYEQYF
DNA: TGCAGCGTTGACTCGGCGGAAGGACGAGGCTACGAGCAGTACTTC

V: TRBV18
size: once
D: NA
J: TRBJ2-7
CDR3: CASSPEGRGVGEQYF
DNA: TGTGCCAGCTCACCAGAGGGCAGGGGGGTCGGCGAGCAGTACTTC

V: TRBV5-1
size: NA
D: TRBD1
J: TRBJ2-1
CDR3: CASRLRQGRQFF
DNA: TGTGCCAGCAGACTACGACAGGGTCGGCAGTTCTTC

V: TRBV9
size: NA
D: TRBD1
J: TRBJ1-4
CDR3: CASSVGQGSFNEKLFF
DNA: TGTGCCAGCAGCGTCGGACAGGGGAGCTTTAATGAAAAACTGTTTTTT

V: TRBV29-1
size: NA
D: NA
J: TRBJ2-1
CDR3: CSGGRGPQGANEQFF
DNA: TGCAGCGGTGGAAGAGGCCCTCAGGGAGCCAATGAGCAGTTCTTC

V: TRBV5-4
size: NA
D: TRBD1
J: TRBJ2-7
CDR3: CASSLRDRAPYEQYF
DNA: TGTGCCAGCAGCTTGAGGGACAGGGCCCCCTACGAGCAGTACTTC

V: TRBV5-6
size: NA
D: NA
J: TRBJ2-6
CDR3: CASSPMGSGANVLTF
DNA: TGTGCCAGCAGCCCGATGGGGTCTGGGGCCAACGTCCTGACTTTC

V: TRBV28
size: NA
D: TRBD1
J: TRBJ2-7
CDR3: CASSPDRDFYEQYF
DNA: TGTGCCAGCAGCCCGGACAGGGACTTCTACGAGCAGTACTTC

V: TRBV28
size: NA
D: NA
J: TRBJ2-3
CDR3: CASSLLGRTGGGDTQYF
DNA: TGTGCCAGCAGTTTATTGGGCCGGACAGGAGGGGGGGATACGCAGTATTTT

V: TRBV28
size: once
D: NA
J: TRBJ1-4
CDR3: CASSLSEQGNEKLFF
DNA: TGTGCCAGCAGTTTATCTGAGCAGGGTAATGAAAAACTGTTTTTT

V: TRBV18
size: NA
D: NA
J: TRBJ2-3
CDR3: CASSPLGGSDTQYF
DNA: TGTGCCAGCTCACCACTCGGGGGATCAGATACGCAGTATTTT

V: TRBV9
size: NA
D: NA
J: TRBJ1-3
CDR3: CASSSDRPGNTIYF
DNA: TGTGCCAGCAGCTCAGACAGGCCTGGAAACACCATATATTTT

V: TRBV27
size: NA
D: NA
J: TRBJ2-3
CDR3: CASSPAKARLSDTQYF
DNA: TGTGCCAGCAGTCCCGCAAAAGCCCGGCTCTCAGATACGCAGTATTTT

V: TRBV2
size: NA
D: NA
J: TRBJ2-5
CDR3: CASRGETGTQYF
DNA: TGTGCCAGCAGAGGCGAAACAGGGACCCAGTACTTC

V: TRBV5-6
size: NA
D: NA
J: TRBJ1-1
CDR3: CASSLGFWELNTEAFF
DNA: TGTGCCAGCAGCTTGGGATTTTGGGAGTTGAACACTGAAGCTTTCTTT

V: TRBV19
size: NA
D: NA
J: TRBJ2-1
CDR3: CASSLLGGGSYNEQFF
DNA: TGTGCCAGTAGCTTACTAGGGGGAGGTTCCTACAATGAGCAGTTCTTC

V: TRBV28
size: NA
D: TRBD1
J: TRBJ1-3
CDR3: CASSDGQGARGNTIYF
DNA: TGTGCCAGCAGCGACGGACAGGGGGCGAGAGGAAACACCATATATTTT

V: TRBV30
size: NA
D: NA
J: TRBJ2-5
CDR3: CAWSLYSQETQYF
DNA: TGTGCCTGGAGTCTGTACAGCCAAGAGACCCAGTACTTC

V: TRBV7-2
size: NA
D: NA
J: TRBJ2-1
CDR3: CASSPRPFPGNEQFF
DNA: TGTGCCAGCAGCCCAAGACCCTTCCCGGGTAATGAGCAGTTCTTC

V: TRBV6-1
size: NA
D: TRBD1
J: TRBJ2-2
CDR3: CASSGAGTENTGELFF
DNA: TGTGCCAGCAGTGGAGCCGGGACAGAGAACACCGGGGAGCTGTTTTTT

V: TRBV4-3
size: NA
D: NA
J: TRBJ2-7
CDR3: CASSQERERMQYF
DNA: TGCGCCAGCAGCCAAGAAAGGGAGCGTATGCAGTACTTC